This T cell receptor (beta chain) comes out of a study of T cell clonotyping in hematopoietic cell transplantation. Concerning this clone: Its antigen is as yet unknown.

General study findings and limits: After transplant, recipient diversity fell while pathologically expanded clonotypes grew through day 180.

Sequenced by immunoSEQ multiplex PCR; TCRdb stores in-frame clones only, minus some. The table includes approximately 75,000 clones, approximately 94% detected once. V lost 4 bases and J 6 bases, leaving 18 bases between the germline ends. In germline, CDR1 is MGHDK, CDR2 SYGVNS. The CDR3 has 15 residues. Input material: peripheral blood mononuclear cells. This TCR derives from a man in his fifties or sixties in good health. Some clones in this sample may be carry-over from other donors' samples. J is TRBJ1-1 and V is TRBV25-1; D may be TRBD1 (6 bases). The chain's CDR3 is CASSGTGQVDPEAFF. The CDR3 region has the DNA TGTGCCAGCAGTGGAACAGGGCAAGTAGATCCTGAAGCTTTCTTT.